This T cell receptor (beta chain) was profiled in a study of blood T cell repertoires in COVID-19. The CDR3 runs 16 residues. Per germline, CDR1 SGHNT and CDR2 YYREEE (reference sequence). V shed 1 base and J shed 0 bases, with 12 bases lying between them. TCRdb's table, derived via immunoSEQ multiplex PCR, lists solely in-frame clones and lacks some. The repertoire includes under 200,000 clones, roughly 80% of them detected once, and approximately 6.9% sits in the top ten. The rearrangement uses TRBV5-4 and TRBJ2-3, with D unclear. This clonotype originated in a man in his fifties or sixties with acute or convalescent COVID-19. The sequencing input was peripheral blood. The CDR3 here is CASSLKWSGSTDTQYF. The CDR3 region has the DNA TGTGCCAGCAGCTTGAAATGGAGTGGCAGCACAGATACGCAGTATTTT.